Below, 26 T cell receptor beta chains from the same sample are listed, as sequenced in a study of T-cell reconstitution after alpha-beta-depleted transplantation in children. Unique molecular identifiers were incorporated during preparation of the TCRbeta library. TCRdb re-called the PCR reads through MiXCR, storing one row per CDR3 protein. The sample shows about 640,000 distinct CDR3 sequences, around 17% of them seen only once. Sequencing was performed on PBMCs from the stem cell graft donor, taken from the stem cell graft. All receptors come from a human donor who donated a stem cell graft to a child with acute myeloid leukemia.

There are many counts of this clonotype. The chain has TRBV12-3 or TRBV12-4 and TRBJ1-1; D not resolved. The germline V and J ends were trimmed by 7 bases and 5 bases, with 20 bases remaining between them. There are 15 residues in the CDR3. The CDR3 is CASTPTHAGITEAFF. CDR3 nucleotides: TGTGCCAGCACCCCCACCCACGCGGGAATAACTGAAGCTTTCTTT.

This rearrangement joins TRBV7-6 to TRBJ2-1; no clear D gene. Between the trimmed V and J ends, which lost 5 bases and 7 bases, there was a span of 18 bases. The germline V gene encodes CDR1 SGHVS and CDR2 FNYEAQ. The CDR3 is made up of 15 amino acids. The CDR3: CASSPNARASNEQFF. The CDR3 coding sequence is TGTGCCAGCAGCCCCAACGCTAGGGCTTCGAATGAGCAGTTCTTC. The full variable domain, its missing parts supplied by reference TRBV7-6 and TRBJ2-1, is GAGVSQSPRYKVTKRGQDVALRCDPISGHVSLYWYRQALGQGPEFLTYFNYEAQQDKSGLPNDRFSAERPEGSISTLTIQRTEQRDSAMYRCASSPNARASNEQFFGPGTRLTVL.

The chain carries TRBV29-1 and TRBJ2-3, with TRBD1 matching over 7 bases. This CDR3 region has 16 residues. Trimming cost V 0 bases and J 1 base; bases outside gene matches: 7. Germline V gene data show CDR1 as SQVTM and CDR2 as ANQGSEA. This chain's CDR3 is CSVEDRQGPRTDTQYF. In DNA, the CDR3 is TGCAGCGTTGAAGATCGACAGGGCCCACGCACAGATACGCAGTATTTT.

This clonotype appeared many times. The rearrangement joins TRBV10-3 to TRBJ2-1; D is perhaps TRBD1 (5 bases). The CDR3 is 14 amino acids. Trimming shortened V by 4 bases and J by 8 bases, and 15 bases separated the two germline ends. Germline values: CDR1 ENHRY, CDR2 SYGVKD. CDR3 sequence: CAISASSWGDEQFF. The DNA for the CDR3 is TGTGCCATCAGTGCCTCTTCCTGGGGCGATGAGCAGTTCTTC.

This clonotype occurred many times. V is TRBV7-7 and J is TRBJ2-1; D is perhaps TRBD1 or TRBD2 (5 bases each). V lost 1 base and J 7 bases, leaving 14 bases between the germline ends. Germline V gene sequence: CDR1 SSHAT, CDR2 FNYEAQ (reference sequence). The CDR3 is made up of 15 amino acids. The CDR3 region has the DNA TGTGCCAGCAGCTTAGGAGCAGGGAGAAGTAATGAGCAGTTCTTC. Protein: CASSLGAGRSNEQFF.

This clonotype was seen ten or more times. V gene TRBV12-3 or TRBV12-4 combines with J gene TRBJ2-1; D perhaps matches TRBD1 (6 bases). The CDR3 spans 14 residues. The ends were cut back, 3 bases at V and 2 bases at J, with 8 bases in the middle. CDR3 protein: CASSLGAAYNEQFF. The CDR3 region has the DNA TGTGCCAGCAGTTTGGGGGCCGCCTACAATGAGCAGTTCTTC.

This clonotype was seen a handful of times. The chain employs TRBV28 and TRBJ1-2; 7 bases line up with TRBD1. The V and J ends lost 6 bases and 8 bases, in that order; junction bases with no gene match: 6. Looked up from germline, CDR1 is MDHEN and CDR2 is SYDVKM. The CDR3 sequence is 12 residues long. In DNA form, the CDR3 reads TGTGCCAGCAGCCAGGGGGTTAGAGGCTACACCTTC. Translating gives CASSQGVRGYTF.

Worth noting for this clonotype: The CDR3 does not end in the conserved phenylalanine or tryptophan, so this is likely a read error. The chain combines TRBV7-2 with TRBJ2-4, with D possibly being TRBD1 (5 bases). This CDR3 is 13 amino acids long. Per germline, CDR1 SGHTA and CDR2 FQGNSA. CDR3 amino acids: CASSLAGMDIQYL. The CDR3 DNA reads TGTGCCAGCAGCTTAGCTGGGATGGACATACAGTACCTC.

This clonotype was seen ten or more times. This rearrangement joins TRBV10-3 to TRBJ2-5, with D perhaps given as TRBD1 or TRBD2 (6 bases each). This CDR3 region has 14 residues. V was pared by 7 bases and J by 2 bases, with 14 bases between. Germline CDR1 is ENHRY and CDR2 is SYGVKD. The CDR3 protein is CAIIRRGEQETQYF. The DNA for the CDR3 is TGTGCCATCATTCGAAGGGGGGAGCAAGAGACCCAGTACTTC.

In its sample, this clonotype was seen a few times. The CDR3 sequence: CASLGGGTGQNTEAFF. The CDR3 nucleotides read TGTGCCAGCTTAGGGGGAGGGACAGGGCAGAACACTGAAGCTTTCTTT. The gene calls are TRBV7-9 and TRBJ1-1; 9 bases line up with TRBD1. The CDR3 runs 16 residues. Germline trimming cut 8 bases from V and 1 base from J; bases unmatched to any gene: 11. CDR1 and CDR2 from the germline V gene are SEHNR and FQNEAQ (reference sequence).

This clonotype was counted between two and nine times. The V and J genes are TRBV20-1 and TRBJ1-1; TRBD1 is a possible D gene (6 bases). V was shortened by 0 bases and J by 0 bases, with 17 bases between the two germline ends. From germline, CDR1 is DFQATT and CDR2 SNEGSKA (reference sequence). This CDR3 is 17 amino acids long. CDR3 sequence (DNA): TGCAGTGCTAGAGATTTATCTACAGGGACTATGAACACTGAAGCTTTCTTT. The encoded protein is CSARDLSTGTMNTEAFF.

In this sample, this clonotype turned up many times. CDR3 residues: CASSSDRDTQYF. As DNA, the CDR3 is TGTGCCAGCAGCTCTGATCGGGATACGCAGTATTTT. This chain uses TRBV7-9 with TRBJ2-3; D is uncertain. V was pared by 4 bases and J by 6 bases, with 8 bases between. The CDR3 spans 12 residues. Per germline, CDR1 SEHNR and CDR2 FQNEAQ (reference sequence).

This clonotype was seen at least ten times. This CDR3 reads CASLPRRPSSTDTQYF. DNA of the CDR3: TGTGCCAGCCTCCCAAGACGACCTAGCAGCACAGATACGCAGTATTTT. This chain connects TRBV6-2 or TRBV6-3 to TRBJ2-3, with a tentative D call TRBD2 (5 bases). Trimming removed 8 bases at V and 0 bases at J, with 18 bases between. The CDR3 totals 16 residues. The V gene's germline CDR1 is MNHEY and CDR2 SVGEGT.

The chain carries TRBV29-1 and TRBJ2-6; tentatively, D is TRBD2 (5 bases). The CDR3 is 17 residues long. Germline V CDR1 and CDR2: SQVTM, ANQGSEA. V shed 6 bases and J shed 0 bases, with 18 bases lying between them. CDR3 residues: CSVPLRAPGSGANVLTF. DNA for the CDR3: TGCAGCGTCCCCCTGCGGGCCCCAGGCTCTGGGGCCAACGTCCTGACTTTC.

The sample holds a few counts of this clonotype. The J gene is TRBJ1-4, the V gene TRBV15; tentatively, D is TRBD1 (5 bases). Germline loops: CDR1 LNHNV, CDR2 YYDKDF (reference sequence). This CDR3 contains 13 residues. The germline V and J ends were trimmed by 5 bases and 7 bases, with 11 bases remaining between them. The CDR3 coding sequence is TGTGCCACCAGCCCGAGGAGGGGTGAAAAACTGTTTTTT. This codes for CATSPRRGEKLFF.

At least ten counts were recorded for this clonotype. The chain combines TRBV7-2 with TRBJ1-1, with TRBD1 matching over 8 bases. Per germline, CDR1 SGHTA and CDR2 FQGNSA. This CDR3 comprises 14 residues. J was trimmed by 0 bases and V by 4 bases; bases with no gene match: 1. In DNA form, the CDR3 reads TGTGCCAGCAGCTCCAGGGGGCTGAACACTGAAGCTTTCTTT. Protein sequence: CASSSRGLNTEAFF.

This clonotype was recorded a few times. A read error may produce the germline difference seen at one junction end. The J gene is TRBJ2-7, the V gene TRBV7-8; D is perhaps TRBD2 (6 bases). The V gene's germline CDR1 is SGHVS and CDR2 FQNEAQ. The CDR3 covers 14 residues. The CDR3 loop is CASSRGSGFYAQYF. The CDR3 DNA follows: TGTGCCAGCAGCCGGGGTAGCGGATTCTACGCGCAGTACTTC. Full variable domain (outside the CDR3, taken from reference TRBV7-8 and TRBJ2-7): GAGVSQSPRYKVAKRGQDVALRCDPISGHVSLFWYQQALGQGPEFLTYFQNEAQLDKSGLPSDRFFAERPEGSVSTLKIQRTQQEDSAVYLCASSRGSGFYAQYFGPGTRLTVT.

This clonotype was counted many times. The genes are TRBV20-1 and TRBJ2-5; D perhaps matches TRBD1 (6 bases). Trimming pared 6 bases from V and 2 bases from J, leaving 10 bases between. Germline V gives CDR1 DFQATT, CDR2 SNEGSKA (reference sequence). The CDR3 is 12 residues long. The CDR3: CSADRSQETQYF. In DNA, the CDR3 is TGCAGTGCCGACAGGTCTCAAGAGACCCAGTACTTC.

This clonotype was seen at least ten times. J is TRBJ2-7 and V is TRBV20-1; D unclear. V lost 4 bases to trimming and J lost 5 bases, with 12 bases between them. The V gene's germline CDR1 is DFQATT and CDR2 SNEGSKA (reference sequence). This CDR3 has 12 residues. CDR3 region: CSAIGPVDEQYF. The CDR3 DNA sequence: TGCAGTGCTATCGGACCAGTCGACGAGCAGTACTTC.

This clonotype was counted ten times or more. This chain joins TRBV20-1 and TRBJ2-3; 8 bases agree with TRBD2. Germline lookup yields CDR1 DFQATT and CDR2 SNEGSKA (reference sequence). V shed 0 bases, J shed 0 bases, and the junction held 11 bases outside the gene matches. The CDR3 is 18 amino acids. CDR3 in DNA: TGCAGTGCTAGAGATCTCGCGGGGGGCCGTAGCAGCACAGATACGCAGTATTTT. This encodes CSARDLAGGRSSTDTQYF.

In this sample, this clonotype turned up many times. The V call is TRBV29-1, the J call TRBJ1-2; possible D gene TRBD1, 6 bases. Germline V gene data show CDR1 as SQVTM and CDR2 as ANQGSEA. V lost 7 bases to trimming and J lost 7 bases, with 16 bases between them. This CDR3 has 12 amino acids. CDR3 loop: CSAQQGRIGYTF. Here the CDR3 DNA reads TGCAGCGCTCAACAGGGTCGAATTGGCTACACCTTC.

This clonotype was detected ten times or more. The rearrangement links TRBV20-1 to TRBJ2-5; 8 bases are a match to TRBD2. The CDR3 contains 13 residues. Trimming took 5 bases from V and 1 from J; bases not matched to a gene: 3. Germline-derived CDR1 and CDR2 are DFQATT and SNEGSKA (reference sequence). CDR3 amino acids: CSASRGAQETQYF. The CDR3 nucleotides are TGCAGTGCTTCGCGGGGGGCCCAAGAGACCCAGTACTTC.

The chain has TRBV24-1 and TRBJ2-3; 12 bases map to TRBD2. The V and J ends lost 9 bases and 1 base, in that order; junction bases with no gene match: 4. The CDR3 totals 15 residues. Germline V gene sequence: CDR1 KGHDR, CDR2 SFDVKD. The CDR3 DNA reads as TGTGCCACCTGTCGGACTAGCGGGGGCACAGATACGCAGTATTTT. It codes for CATCRTSGGTDTQYF.

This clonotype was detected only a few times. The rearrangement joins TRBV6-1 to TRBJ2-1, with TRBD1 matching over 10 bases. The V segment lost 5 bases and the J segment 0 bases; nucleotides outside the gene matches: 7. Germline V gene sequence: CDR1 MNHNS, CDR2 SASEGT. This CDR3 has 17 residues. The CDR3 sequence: CASSTRTGGASYNEQFF. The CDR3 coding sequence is TGTGCCAGCAGTACAAGGACAGGGGGAGCCTCCTACAATGAGCAGTTCTTC.

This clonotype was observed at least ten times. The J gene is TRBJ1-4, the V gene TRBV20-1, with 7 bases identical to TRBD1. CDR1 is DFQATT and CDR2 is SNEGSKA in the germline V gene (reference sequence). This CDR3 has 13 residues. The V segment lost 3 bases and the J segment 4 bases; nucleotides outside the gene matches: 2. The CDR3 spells CSASRGFNEKLFF. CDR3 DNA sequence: TGCAGTGCTAGCAGGGGGTTTAATGAAAAACTGTTTTTT.

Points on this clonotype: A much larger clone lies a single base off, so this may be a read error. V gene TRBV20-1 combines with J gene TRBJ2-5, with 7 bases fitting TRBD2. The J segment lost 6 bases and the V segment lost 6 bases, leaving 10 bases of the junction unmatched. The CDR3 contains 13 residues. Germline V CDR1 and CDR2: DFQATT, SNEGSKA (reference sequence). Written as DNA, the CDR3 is TGCAGTGCCGGAGGGAGGGTGCTCCAGACCCAGTACTTC. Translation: CSAGGRVLQTQYF.